A selection of T cell receptor beta chains follows, all from one sample in a study of blood T cell repertoires in COVID-19. Profiled with immunoSEQ multiplex PCR; TCRdb holds only in-frame clones, not every one. The sample consists of 150,000 to 170,000 clones, about 90% of them appearing once. Sequencing was done on a sample of peripheral blood. Receptor source: a man in his fifties or sixties with acute or convalescent COVID-19. Each CDR3 is given with its conserved first and last residue. A D gene is named only where the DNA matches it firmly. Clone size, where shown, is once, few, many, or a class for clones that have expanded.

j_gene | abundance | d_gene | len | v_gene | CDR3aa | CDR3nt
TRBJ2-3 | once | . | 16 | TRBV6-2/TRBV6-3 | CASSPYSLAGTDTQYF | TGTGCCAGCAGCCCCTACTCACTGGCGGGCACAGATACGCAGTATTTT
TRBJ2-1 | . | . | 15 | TRBV7-3 | CASSSQADNNNEQFF | TGTGCCAGCAGCTCACAGGCAGACAACAACAATGAGCAGTTCTTC
TRBJ1-3 | . | TRBD1 | 15 | TRBV28 | CASSLPRTGGNTIYF | TGTGCCAGCAGTTTACCCAGGACAGGCGGAAACACCATATATTTT
TRBJ2-5 | . | TRBD2 | 19 | TRBV3-1/TRBV3-2 | CASSQGLLAGRAGRETQYF | TGTGCCAGCAGCCAGGGACTTCTAGCGGGAAGGGCGGGCCGGGAGACCCAGTACTTC
TRBJ1-6 | . | TRBD1 | 17 | TRBV5-1 | CASSLAGQGAYNSPLHF | TGCGCCAGCAGCTTGGCAGGACAGGGGGCTTATAATTCACCCCTCCACTTT
TRBJ2-3 | . | TRBD2 | 14 | TRBV10-1 | CASMRLAGENTQYF | TGCGCCAGCATGCGGCTAGCGGGAGAAAATACGCAGTATTTT
TRBJ1-4 | . | TRBD1 | 13 | TRBV7-2 | CATRTGTSEKLFF | TGTGCCACTAGGACAGGGACGTCTGAAAAACTGTTTTTT
TRBJ2-3 | . | . | 14 | TRBV13 | CASSLGGGTDTQYF | TGTGCCAGCAGCTTGGGCGGGGGCACAGATACGCAGTATTTT
TRBJ2-7 | . | TRBD1 | 15 | TRBV19 | CASSRGQGISYEQYF | TGTGCCAGTAGCAGGGGACAGGGGATTTCCTACGAGCAGTACTTC
TRBJ2-2 | . | TRBD1 | 20 | TRBV14 | CASSPLPGQGGILNTGELFF | TGTGCCAGCAGCCCCCTCCCGGGACAGGGGGGGATACTAAACACCGGGGAGCTGTTTTTT
TRBJ2-3 | . | TRBD2 | 15 | TRBV28 | CASSLSGISTDTQYF | TGTGCCAGCAGCCTAAGCGGGATTAGCACAGATACGCAGTATTTT
TRBJ2-2 | . | . | 15 | TRBV7-6 | CASSFPLQGTGELFF | TGTGCCAGCAGCTTCCCGTTACAGGGAACCGGGGAGCTGTTTTTT
TRBJ2-1 | . | . | 17 | TRBV18 | CASSPPQPPGTYNEQFF | TGTGCCAGCTCACCACCGCAGCCCCCAGGGACCTACAATGAGCAGTTCTTC
TRBJ1-4 | . | . | 12 | TRBV18 | CASQQANEKLFF | TGTGCCAGCCAGCAGGCTAATGAAAAACTGTTTTTT
TRBJ2-7 | . | TRBD1 | 15 | TRBV9 | CASSVGPGTGAEQYF | TGTGCCAGCAGCGTTGGACCCGGGACAGGGGCCGAGCAGTACTTC
TRBJ2-3 | . | . | 13 | TRBV19 | CASRERGGDTQYF | TGTGCCAGTAGAGAGCGAGGGGGAGATACGCAGTATTTT
TRBJ2-1 | once | . | 14 | TRBV3-1/TRBV3-2 | CASSQGRERGEQFF | TGTGCCAGCAGCCAAGGTCGGGAGAGGGGTGAGCAGTTCTTC
TRBJ1-1 | . | . | 13 | TRBV18 | CASSPPVNTEAFF | TGTGCCAGCTCACCGCCAGTGAACACTGAAGCTTTCTTT
TRBJ1-5 | . | . | 16 | TRBV28 | CASSLTLAGGNQPQHF | TGTGCCAGCAGTCTAACCCTTGCGGGAGGAAATCAGCCCCAGCATTTT
TRBJ2-5 | . | TRBD1 | 17 | TRBV20-1 | CSASSPRDSRRQETQYF | TGCAGTGCTAGTTCCCCCCGGGACAGCAGGCGGCAAGAGACCCAGTACTTC
TRBJ1-2 | . | . | 15 | TRBV18 | CASSPQGVQNYGYTF | TGTGCCAGCTCACCACAAGGGGTCCAGAACTATGGCTACACCTTC
TRBJ2-7 | . | TRBD2 | 14 | TRBV25-1 | CASRLAGGPGEQYF | TGTGCCAGCCGACTAGCGGGAGGGCCGGGTGAGCAGTACTTC
TRBJ2-5 | . | TRBD2 | 15 | TRBV11-2 | CATSIGTSGAETQYF | TGTGCCACCTCTATAGGGACTAGCGGGGCGGAGACCCAGTACTTC
TRBJ1-2 | . | . | 12 | TRBV28 | CASKETRIGYTF | TGTGCCAGCAAGGAGACTCGGATTGGCTACACCTTC
TRBJ2-7 | . | . | 13 | TRBV2 | CASSPTSSGEQYF | TGTGCCAGCAGTCCGACTAGTTCGGGTGAGCAGTACTTC
TRBJ2-2 | . | TRBD1 | 17 | TRBV4-3 | CASSRHRGGANTGELFF | TGCGCCAGCAGCCGCCACAGGGGTGGCGCGAACACCGGGGAGCTGTTTTTT
TRBJ2-3 | . | TRBD2 | 16 | TRBV4-2 | CASSQEGLAGAYTQYF | TGTGCCAGCAGCCAAGAGGGACTAGCGGGGGCATATACGCAGTATTTT
TRBJ1-4 | . | TRBD1 | 15 | TRBV28 | CASRIKGTGDEKLFF | TGTGCCAGCAGAATTAAGGGGACAGGGGATGAAAAACTGTTTTTT
TRBJ1-2 | few | TRBD1 | 14 | TRBV30 | CAWSVRRGPYGYTF | TGTGCCTGGAGTGTACGTAGGGGGCCCTATGGCTACACCTTC
TRBJ1-5 | . | . | 16 | TRBV19 | CASSILGGFGDQPQHF | TGTGCCAGTAGTATTCTTGGAGGCTTTGGCGATCAGCCCCAGCATTTT
TRBJ2-7 | . | TRBD2 | 16 | TRBV10-3 | CAISPTSGTFGAEQYF | TGTGCCATCAGTCCGACTAGCGGGACTTTTGGGGCGGAGCAGTACTTC
TRBJ2-5 | . | TRBD1 | 16 | TRBV5-4 | CASSLMGTGFRETQYF | TGTGCCAGCAGCTTGATGGGGACAGGGTTTAGGGAGACCCAGTACTTC
TRBJ1-5 | . | . | 13 | TRBV6-1 | CASSDRVGQPQHF | TGTGCCAGCAGTGACAGGGTTGGACAGCCCCAGCATTTT
TRBJ1-4 | . | . | 18 | TRBV11-2 | CASSSPGGGTATNEKLFF | TGTGCCAGCAGCTCCCCCGGAGGAGGTACTGCAACTAATGAAAAACTGTTTTTT
TRBJ1-1 | . | . | 13 | TRBV11-2 | CASSQNRQAEAFF | TGTGCCAGCAGCCAAAACCGACAGGCAGAAGCTTTCTTT
TRBJ2-1 | . | . | 14 | TRBV24-1 | CATSPRWLDNEQFF | TGTGCCACCAGCCCCCGGTGGTTGGACAATGAGCAGTTCTTC
TRBJ2-4 | . | . | 14 | TRBV2 | CASSVIGPVNIQYF | TGTGCCAGCAGCGTTATTGGGCCCGTAAACATTCAGTACTTC
TRBJ2-3 | . | . | 17 | TRBV5-1 | CASSLEGTGTSTDTQYF | TGCGCCAGCAGCTTGGAAGGTACGGGGACTAGCACAGATACGCAGTATTTT
TRBJ1-4 | . | TRBD1 | 16 | TRBV7-6 | CASSLVPGQVAEKLFF | TGTGCCAGCAGCTTAGTACCGGGACAGGTGGCTGAAAAACTGTTTTTT
TRBJ2-3 | . | . | 15 | TRBV27 | CASSLLGQNTDTQYF | TGTGCCAGCAGTTTATTAGGACAGAACACAGATACGCAGTATTTT
TRBJ2-1 | . | . | 14 | TRBV11-2 | CASSLDHLLNEQFF | TGTGCCAGCAGCTTAGATCACCTACTCAATGAGCAGTTCTTC
TRBJ2-2 | once | TRBD2 | 16 | TRBV5-1 | CASEREAGGNTGELFF | TGCGCCAGCGAACGAGAAGCGGGAGGGAACACCGGGGAGCTGTTTTTT
TRBJ2-6 | . | TRBD1 | 18 | TRBV7-8 | CASRLRDRAESGANVLTF | TGTGCCAGCAGACTACGGGACAGGGCGGAGTCTGGGGCCAACGTCCTGACTTTC
TRBJ2-2 | once | . | 13 | TRBV11-1 | CASSLVGGGELFF | TGTGCCAGCAGCTTAGTAGGGGGCGGGGAGCTGTTTTTT
TRBJ1-6 | . | . | 14 | TRBV3-1/TRBV3-2 | CASSQADSNSPLHF | TGTGCCAGCAGCCAAGCGGACAGTAATTCACCCCTCCACTTT
TRBJ2-7 | . | TRBD1 | 13 | TRBV27 | CASSATGPYEQYF | TGTGCCAGCAGTGCGACAGGGCCCTACGAGCAGTACTTC
TRBJ1-3 | . | . | 16 | TRBV7-2 | CASSHHRDTSGNTIYF | TGTGCCAGCAGCCACCACCGGGACACCTCTGGAAACACCATATATTTT
TRBJ1-1 | . | . | 15 | TRBV7-2 | CASSLGGRGRTEAFF | TGTGCCAGCAGCTTAGGAGGACGGGGAAGGACTGAAGCTTTCTTT
TRBJ2-2 | . | . | 16 | TRBV2 | CASSVIGVANTGELFF | TGTGCCAGCAGCGTTATAGGGGTGGCGAACACCGGGGAGCTGTTTTTT